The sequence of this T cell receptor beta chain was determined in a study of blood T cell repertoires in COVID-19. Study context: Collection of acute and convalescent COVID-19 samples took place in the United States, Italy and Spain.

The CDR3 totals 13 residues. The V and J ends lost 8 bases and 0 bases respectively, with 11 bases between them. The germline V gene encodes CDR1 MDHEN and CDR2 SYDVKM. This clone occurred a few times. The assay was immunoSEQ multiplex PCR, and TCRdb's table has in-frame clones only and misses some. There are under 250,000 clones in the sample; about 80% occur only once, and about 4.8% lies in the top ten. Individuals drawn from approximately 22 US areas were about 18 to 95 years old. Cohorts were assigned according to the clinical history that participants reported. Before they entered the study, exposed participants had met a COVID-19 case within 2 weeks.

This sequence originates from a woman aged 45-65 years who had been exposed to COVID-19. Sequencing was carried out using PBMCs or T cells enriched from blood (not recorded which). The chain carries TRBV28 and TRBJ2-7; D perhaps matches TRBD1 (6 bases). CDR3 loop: CASQGTSSYEQYF. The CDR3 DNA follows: TGTGCCAGCCAGGGGACAAGCTCCTACGAGCAGTACTTC.